Each of the 18 T cell receptor beta chains below was sequenced from the same sample in a study of shared clonotypes between healthy human individuals. Sequencing used immunoSEQ multiplex PCR; TCRdb keeps in-frame clones, though not all of them. The sample lists some 240,000 clones; 50% to 75% were seen once. Specimen: memory CD4+ T cells sorted from blood. The subset here: CD45RA-negative fraction. The receptors here all came from a man aged 30 to 45 in good health.

This clone was observed a few times. This rearrangement joins TRBV2 to TRBJ1-5; TRBD1 might be the D (5 bases). Germline-derived CDR1 and CDR2 are SNHLY and FYNNEI. The CDR3 has 13 residues. Trimming took 6 bases from V and 5 from J, leaving 11 bases between them. DNA for the CDR3: TGTGCCAGCAGGGGGGTGGAGGATCAGCCCCAGCATTTT. Protein product: CASRGVEDQPQHF.

This sequence joins TRBV11-3 and TRBJ2-7; no clear D. Germline CDR1 is SGHNT and CDR2 is YENEEA. The CDR3 is 13 amino acids. V was trimmed by 5 bases and J by 2 bases, leaving 10 bases between them. This chain's CDR3 is CASSRDTTYEQYF. The CDR3 DNA is TGTGCCAGCAGCAGAGACACGACCTACGAGCAGTACTTC.

V usage is TRBV28 and J usage is TRBJ2-4, with D tentatively TRBD2 (5 bases). CDR3 size: 13 residues. Trimming removed 6 bases from V and 6 bases from J, with 12 bases in between. Germline V lookup: CDR1 MDHEN, CDR2 SYDVKM. The CDR3 nucleotides are TGTGCCAGCAGCACACTAGTTAGAAACATTCAGTACTTC. Translated, it gives CASSTLVRNIQYF. Drawing the rest from reference TRBV28 and TRBJ2-4, the complete variable domain is DVKVTQSSRYLVKRTGEKVFLECVQDMDHENMFWYRQDPGLGLRLIYFSYDVKMKEKGDIPEGYSVSREKKERFSLILESASTNQTSMYLCASSTLVRNIQYFGAGTRLSVL.

V gene TRBV19 combines with J gene TRBJ2-3; the D gene is possibly TRBD1 (6 bases). This CDR3 spans 14 amino acids. V was pared by 11 bases and J by 5 bases, with 20 bases between. Per germline, CDR1 LNHDA and CDR2 SQIVND (reference sequence). The CDR3 DNA is TGTGCCGTCCGGCGTGGCAGGGGTGAAGATACGCAGTATTTT. This sequence encodes CAVRRGRGEDTQYF.

The rearrangement links TRBV20-1 to TRBJ1-2, with 7 bases identical to TRBD1. There are 11 residues in the CDR3. Trimming cost V 6 bases and J 8 bases; bases outside gene matches: 6. Germline V gene sequence: CDR1 DFQATT, CDR2 SNEGSKA (reference sequence). CDR3 sequence (DNA): TGCAGTGCCACAGGGGAAAGGGGCTACACCTTC. Translation: CSATGERGYTF.

In this sample, this clone turned up a few times. The J gene is TRBJ1-1, the V gene TRBV19; D remains ambiguous. Germline values: CDR1 LNHDA, CDR2 SQIVND (reference sequence). The CDR3 is made up of 15 amino acids. Trimming removed 5 bases at V and 4 bases at J, with 17 bases between. The CDR3 reads CASSEREGTGTEAFF. DNA of the CDR3: TGTGCCAGTAGTGAGAGGGAGGGCACTGGCACTGAAGCTTTCTTT.

The chain employs TRBV9 and TRBJ2-6; D call uncertain. The ends were cut back, 1 base at V and 0 bases at J, with 11 bases in the middle. The CDR3 is made up of 17 amino acids. The germline V gene has CDR1 SGDLS and CDR2 YYNGEE. The CDR3 DNA reads as TGTGCCAGCAGCGTATCCTCCAGTTCCTCTGGGGCCAACGTCCTGACTTTC. It specifies CASSVSSSSSGANVLTF.

Worth noting for this clone: An end of the junction does not agree with germline; a read error may underlie this. J is TRBJ2-1 and V is TRBV28; D is undetermined. Germline CDR1 MDHEN, CDR2 SYDVKM. CDR3 length: 14 amino acids. The CDR3 DNA reads as TGTGCCAGCAGCTTATACAGAGACTACAATGAGCAGTTCTTC. Protein sequence: CASSLYRDYNEQFF. The whole variable domain, filled in from reference TRBV28 and TRBJ2-1, reads DVKVTQSSRYLVKRTGEKVFLECVQDMDHENMFWYRQDPGLGLRLIYFSYDVKMKEKGDIPEGYSVSREKKERFSLILESASTNQTSMYLCASSLYRDYNEQFFGPGTRLTVL.

This clone appeared a few times. The chain recombines TRBV7-9 with TRBJ1-4; the D is unclear. CDR3 length: 13 residues. Trimming left V 5 bases short and J 4 bases short, with 8 bases between. The germline CDR1 and CDR2 sequences are SEHNR and FQNEAQ (reference sequence). The CDR3 region is CASSTGINEKLFF. CDR3 coding DNA: TGTGCCAGCAGCACCGGGATTAATGAAAAACTGTTTTTT.

This chain joins TRBV28 and TRBJ2-7; D might be TRBD1 or TRBD2, each matching 5 bases. Germline loops: CDR1 MDHEN, CDR2 SYDVKM. V gave up 8 bases and J gave up 4 bases, with 18 bases separating them. The CDR3 contains 14 residues. The CDR3 region has the DNA TGTGCCAGCTCACGGGACCCTGACGGTTACGAGCAGTACTTC. This gives the protein CASSRDPDGYEQYF.

This chain uses TRBV5-1 with TRBJ2-7; 13 nucleotides align to TRBD2. The CDR3 has 18 amino acids. Germline V gene data show CDR1 as SGHRS and CDR2 as YFSETQ. J was trimmed by 5 bases and V by 0 bases; bases with no gene match: 11. In nucleotides, the CDR3 is TGCGCCAGCAGCTTGGGACTAGCGGGAGGCCCCCCGGGGAACGAGCAGTACTTC. This encodes CASSLGLAGGPPGNEQYF.

This chain links TRBV5-1 with TRBJ2-1; tentatively, D is TRBD1 or TRBD2 (5 bases each). Looked up from germline, CDR1 is SGHRS and CDR2 is YFSETQ. The CDR3 contains 16 residues. V was pared by 5 bases and J by 2 bases, with 17 bases between. The CDR3 nucleotides are TGCGCCAGCAGTCGATCCGGGACGTTGACCTACAATGAGCAGTTCTTC. It translates to CASSRSGTLTYNEQFF.

This rearrangement joins TRBV29-1 to TRBJ1-1; D unresolved. The CDR3 extends over 12 amino acids. Germline V gene data show CDR1 as SQVTM and CDR2 as ANQGSEA. The V and J ends lost 5 bases and 10 bases respectively, with 17 bases between them. The CDR3 DNA reads as TGCAGCGTTCGAATTCGCGGGTTAAGAGCTTTCTTT. It is translated as CSVRIRGLRAFF.

This clone was counted once. V usage is TRBV7-9 and J usage is TRBJ2-5; tentative D call: TRBD2 (6 bases). Germline V gene data show CDR1 as SEHNR and CDR2 as FQNEAQ (reference sequence). With 5 bases removed from V and 1 base from J, the gap between germline ends came to 26 bases. This CDR3 region has 19 residues. As DNA, the CDR3 is TGTGCCAGCAGCCCTCCTAGTCCGGGGGAAGGGGTGGGCCAAGAGACCCAGTACTTC. Its translation: CASSPPSPGEGVGQETQYF.

This chain uses TRBV19 with TRBJ2-4; TRBD2 aligns across 8 bases. The CDR3 has 15 amino acids. Germline V lookup: CDR1 LNHDA, CDR2 SQIVND (reference sequence). Germline trimming cut 7 bases from V and 8 bases from J; bases unmatched to any gene: 13. CDR3 DNA: TGTGCCAGTAAACCCTTTGGCGGGAGGAGGGACATTCAGTACTTC. It encodes CASKPFGGRRDIQYF.

There are a few counts of this clone. V and J are TRBV5-1 and TRBJ2-2; D call uncertain. V dropped 3 bases and J dropped 10 bases, with 13 bases sitting between them. CDR1 is SGHRS and CDR2 is YFSETQ in the germline V gene. The CDR3 is 13 residues long. The CDR3 sequence: CASSSDLLMELFF. The CDR3 bases are TGCGCCAGCAGCTCGGATCTATTAATGGAGCTGTTTTTT. Using reference TRBV5-1 and TRBJ2-2 for the parts outside the CDR3, the full variable domain is KAGVTQTPRYLIKTRGQQVTLSCSPISGHRSVSWYQQTPGQGLQFLFEYFSETQRNKGNFPGRFSGRQFSNSRSEMNVSTLELGDSALYLCASSSDLLMELFFGEGSRLTVL.

The gene calls are TRBV5-1 and TRBJ1-3; no clear D gene. CDR1 and CDR2 (germline): SGHRS, YFSETQ. With 3 bases removed from V and 0 bases from J, the gap between germline ends came to 13 bases. The CDR3 has 16 residues. CDR3 coding DNA: TGCGCCAGCAGCTACTCCGACACAAGCTCTGGAAACACCATATATTTT. Protein: CASSYSDTSSGNTIYF. The full variable domain, its missing parts supplied by reference TRBV5-1 and TRBJ1-3, is KAGVTQTPRYLIKTRGQQVTLSCSPISGHRSVSWYQQTPGQGLQFLFEYFSETQRNKGNFPGRFSGRQFSNSRSEMNVSTLELGDSALYLCASSYSDTSSGNTIYFGEGSWLTVV.

The J gene is TRBJ2-7, the V gene TRBV5-4, with a possible D match to TRBD2 (6 bases). V was clipped by 3 bases and J by 6 bases, with 19 bases between them. The CDR3 is made up of 15 amino acids. The V gene's germline CDR1 is SGHNT and CDR2 YYREEE (reference sequence). The CDR3 reads CASSWAAGGDSEQYF. As DNA, the CDR3 is TGTGCCAGCAGCTGGGCTGCTGGCGGGGACTCCGAGCAGTACTTC.